Listed here are 14 T cell receptor beta chains from one sample, sequenced in a study of shared clonotypes between healthy human individuals. The method was immunoSEQ multiplex PCR; TCRdb's version includes in-frame clones alone and lacks a portion of them. The sample shows roughly 1,600,000 clones, approximately 98.5% of them seen only once. The sample taken for sequencing was naive CD4+ T cells sorted from blood. Sample subset: CD45RA+ positively selected. The receptors were sampled from a man aged 25 to 45 in good health.

This rearrangement joins TRBV15 to TRBJ1-2; D unclear. Trimming removed 4 bases at V and 2 bases at J, with 8 bases between. The CDR3 loop spans 13 amino acids. Looked up from germline, CDR1 is LNHNV and CDR2 is YYDKDF (reference sequence). CDR3 sequence: CATSTGSNYGYTF. The CDR3, as DNA: TGTGCCACCAGCACGGGCAGCAACTATGGCTACACCTTC.

V gene TRBV15 combines with J gene TRBJ2-1; 7 positions agree with TRBD2. CDR1 and CDR2 (germline): LNHNV, YYDKDF (reference sequence). V gave up 5 bases and J gave up 4 bases; unmatched junction bases: 11. The CDR3 has 16 residues. The CDR3 nucleotides read TGTGCCACCAGCGGGGGACTACCTTTAGAATACAATGAGCAGTTCTTC. It codes for CATSGGLPLEYNEQFF.

The chain combines TRBV5-4 with TRBJ1-2; D is possibly TRBD1 (5 bases). Trimming stripped 4 bases from V and 1 base from J, with 11 bases between. CDR3 length: 14 amino acids. CDR1 is SGHNT and CDR2 is YYREEE in the germline V gene (reference sequence). CDR3 coding DNA: TGTGCCAGCAGCGTTCCACAGGTTAACTATGGCTACACCTTC. This gives the protein CASSVPQVNYGYTF.

V gene TRBV10-2 combines with J gene TRBJ2-5; D gene unclear. The CDR3 contains 13 residues. Trimming removed 8 bases at V and 2 bases at J, with 12 bases between. Per germline, CDR1 WSHSY and CDR2 SAAADI. As DNA, the CDR3 is TGCGCCAGCGGGCGCAGCATACAAGAGACCCAGTACTTC. Its translation is CASGRSIQETQYF.

This sequence joins TRBV19 and TRBJ2-5; 12 bases line up with TRBD2. The germline CDR1 and CDR2 sequences are LNHDA and SQIVND (reference sequence). This CDR3 has 15 amino acids. V lost 5 bases, J lost 5 bases, and 6 bases stayed unmatched. The CDR3 nucleotides read TGTGCCAGTAGTCCCCGACTAGCGGGAGTGGAGACCCAGTACTTC. Translated, it gives CASSPRLAGVETQYF.

Concerning this clone itself: Other DNA sequences in this specimen translate into the identical CDR3. This sequence joins TRBV18 and TRBJ2-7; 8 nucleotides match TRBD1. The CDR3 is made up of 15 amino acids. Germline-derived CDR1 and CDR2 are KGHSH and LQKENI. Trimming cost V 3 bases and J 2 bases; bases outside gene matches: 6. The CDR3 coding sequence is TGTGCCAGCTCACCGGGGACAGGACCCACCTACGAGCAGTACTTC. It is translated as CASSPGTGPTYEQYF.

V and J are TRBV2 and TRBJ2-3; D uncertain. CDR3 length equals 15 residues. From germline, CDR1 is SNHLY and CDR2 FYNNEI. Trimming shortened V by 8 bases and J by 3 bases, and 18 bases separated the two germline ends. CDR3 residues: CASRYSRGGTDTQYF. The CDR3 DNA reads TGTGCCAGCCGTTACTCAAGAGGTGGGACAGATACGCAGTATTTT.

This chain uses TRBV7-2 with TRBJ1-5; a possible D gene is TRBD1 (6 bases). With 6 bases removed from V and 7 bases from J, the gap between germline ends came to 13 bases. CDR3 length: 13 residues. Germline assignment: CDR1 SGHTA and CDR2 FQGNSA. CDR3 coding DNA: TGTGCCAGCAGTCGCAGGGGCTCCCAGCCCCAGCATTTT. Protein: CASSRRGSQPQHF.

A remark on this clone: Additional DNA sequences in this sample encode the identical CDR3. The rearrangement uses TRBV27 and TRBJ2-3; perhaps TRBD2 as D (5 bases). V was trimmed by 2 bases and J by 2 bases, leaving 8 bases between them. The CDR3 length is 14 residues. CDR1 and CDR2 (germline): MNHEY, SMNVEV (reference sequence). The chain's CDR3 is CASSLGLATDTQYF. DNA of the CDR3: TGTGCCAGCAGTTTAGGGCTAGCCACAGATACGCAGTATTTT.

This clone was seen just once. V usage is TRBV18 and J usage is TRBJ2-3; D is possibly TRBD1 (6 bases). Germline V gene sequence: CDR1 KGHSH, CDR2 LQKENI. This CDR3 has 15 residues. V was pared by 2 bases and J by 3 bases, with 12 bases between. The CDR3 here is CASSPSAQGTDTQYF. The CDR3 DNA reads TGTGCCAGCTCACCATCGGCCCAGGGGACAGATACGCAGTATTTT.

The rearrangement uses TRBV6-5 and TRBJ1-4, with 7 nucleotides matching TRBD1. The CDR3 totals 12 residues. The junction had 6 bases not matched to a gene; V was cut back by 6 bases and J by 11 bases. Per germline, CDR1 MNHEY and CDR2 SVGAGI. This CDR3 is CASRQGQRKLFF. In nucleotides, the CDR3 is TGTGCCAGCAGACAGGGACAGAGGAAACTGTTTTTT.

The genes are TRBV5-1 and TRBJ2-5, with TRBD1 as a possible D gene (5 bases). This CDR3 spans 16 amino acids. V lost 0 bases and J 5 bases, leaving 17 bases between the germline ends. Germline V gene lookup returns CDR1 SGHRS and CDR2 YFSETQ. Here the CDR3 reads CASSLEQRGGWETQYF. In DNA, the CDR3 is TGCGCCAGCAGCTTGGAACAAAGGGGTGGGTGGGAGACCCAGTACTTC.

Worth noting for this clone: Other DNA sequences in this sample translate to the same CDR3. V and J are TRBV25-1 and TRBJ2-7; 7 bases fit TRBD2. The CDR3 loop spans 15 amino acids. After removal of 3 bases from V and 2 bases from J, the junction contained 7 bases not matched to a gene. In germline, CDR1 is MGHDK, CDR2 SYGVNS. The CDR3 reads CASSDPASGTYEQYF. Written as DNA, the CDR3 is TGTGCCAGCAGTGACCCGGCTAGCGGAACCTACGAGCAGTACTTC.

The rearrangement joins TRBV5-1 to TRBJ1-2; no clear D. Per germline, CDR1 SGHRS and CDR2 YFSETQ. This CDR3 has 13 amino acids. V was cut by 0 bases and J by 4 bases, with 7 bases left in between. CDR3 protein: CASSLATGYGYTF. DNA for the CDR3: TGCGCCAGCAGCTTGGCAACGGGCTATGGCTACACCTTC.